This TCR beta chain was captured by sequencing in a study of PD-1 blockade in classical Hodgkin lymphoma. The wider study: Nivolumab was administered to patients intravenously at 3 mg/kg every 2 weeks. Regarding the study as a whole: Diversity similar to that of newly diagnosed patients was seen at baseline in complete responders. The CD4+ diversity rise by C4D1 was clearest in complete responders. Diminished baseline TCR diversity has been reported in newly diagnosed patients relative to healthy donors.

TCRdb keeps only in-frame clones here, not all; method: immunoSEQ multiplex PCR. The repertoire holds roughly 90,000 clones, 83% seen once, with approximately 15% in the top ten. CDR1 is LNHNV, CDR2 YYDKDF, per germline (reference sequence). The CDR3 totals 16 residues. Trimming took 0 bases from V and 4 from J; bases not matched to a gene: 6. Time point given: cycle 4 day 1 (C4D1), after 5 to 7 weeks of nivolumab. With no exception, relapse followed autologous stem cell transplantation in all patients, and brentuximab vedotin exposure varied. The sample holds one count of this clone. What it binds is unknown.

This specimen was peripheral blood mononuclear cells (PBMCs), taken before the fourth cycle of nivolumab. This chain uses TRBV15 with TRBJ1-3, with TRBD1 matching 7 bases. The receptor was isolated from a human donor with classical Hodgkin lymphoma. The CDR3 nucleotides are TGTGCCACCAGCAGAGAGACAGGGAGAACAGGAAACACCATATATTTT. Its translation is CATSRETGRTGNTIYF. The full variable domain, in which reference TRBV15 and TRBJ1-3 provide the parts outside the CDR3, is DAMVIQNPRYQVTQFGKPVTLSCSQTLNHNVMYWYQQKSSQAPKLLFHYYDKDFNNEADTPDNFQSRRPNTSFCFLDIRSPGLGDTAMYLCATSRETGRTGNTIYFGEGSWLTVV.